The T cell receptor beta chain described here comes from a study of blood T cells in healthy people across ages. This clonotype was seen only a few times. A second PCR of roughly 7 to 11 cycles used a sample-barcoded 5' primer and a J-beta primer mix. Any given sample supplied a minimum of 2.5 million CDR3-containing paired-end reads. Using its own MiXCR run on the 5' RACE reads, TCRdb lists one record per CDR3 protein. The sample lists around 620,000 distinct CDR3 sequences; about 26% were seen once. V shed 6 bases and J 2 bases; nucleotides not matched to a gene: 5. CDR1 and CDR2 (germline): SGHTA, FQGNSA. The CDR3 runs to 14 residues. The study isolated at least 6.5 million PBMCs from each sample. Per sample, at least 5 micrograms of total RNA were extracted.

Specimen: blood. This chain connects TRBV7-2 to TRBJ1-2; 8 bases are a match to TRBD1. This clonotype was sampled from a woman between 65 and 79 years old in good health. The CDR3 loop reads CASSSDRGNYGYTF. CDR3 coding DNA: TGTGCCAGCAGTTCCGACAGGGGCAACTATGGCTACACCTTC.